This TCR beta chain was identified during a study of breast tumors, draining lymph nodes, adjacent tissues. Breast cancer patients provided tissue from their axillary draining lymph nodes. TCRdb passed the multiplex PCR reads through MiXCR, listing each CDR3 protein once. The sample records approximately 170,000 distinct CDR3 sequences, roughly a third being singletons. CDR1 SEHNR and CDR2 FQNEAQ come from the germline V gene (reference sequence). This CDR3 is 12 amino acids long. This TCR was sampled from a female donor with breast cancer. Some clones in this sample may be carry-over from other donors' samples. V usage is TRBV7-9 and J usage is TRBJ2-7, with 8 bases fitting TRBD1. Sequencing used axillary lymph node tissue. CDR3 sequence: CAAQTGAYEQYF. CDR3 nucleotide sequence: TGTGCGGCTCAGACAGGGGCCTACGAGCAGTACTTC.